This TCR beta chain was sequenced during a study of blood T cell repertoires in COVID-19. As for the study in general: Samples came from the United States, Italy and Spain, spanning acute and convalescent COVID-19. T cells, B-cell-depleted T cells, or PBMCs provided the cDNA or gDNA that served as material.

This clone appeared a single time. The CDR3 loop spans 15 amino acids. In germline, CDR1 is MDHEN, CDR2 SYDVKM. The V gene end was trimmed by 6 bases and the J gene end by 2 bases; junction bases not matched to a gene: 7. Clones were read by immunoSEQ multiplex PCR, and TCRdb kept only the in-frame ones, dropping some. The sample consists of 62,000 or so clones, 75% to 90% of them appearing once. The V gene is TRBV28, the J gene TRBJ2-1; 7 nucleotides line up with TRBD1. Sequencing input: peripheral blood. This TCR came from a man aged 45-60 years with acute or convalescent COVID-19. The CDR3, as DNA: TGTGCCAGCAGGCTCAGGGGGAATCCCTACAATGAGCAGTTCTTC. Residues: CASRLRGNPYNEQFF.